The 2 T cell receptor beta chains reported below all come from one sample, sequenced in a study of post-analysis software for immune sequencing data. General study findings and limits: Relative to controls, patients had about five TRBV segments at higher frequency, with TRBV5-6, TRBV5-1 and TRBV20-1 among these.

Carried by the TCR beta cDNA libraries were unique molecular identifiers. MiXCR, run by TCRdb on the PCR reads, gives a single entry per CDR3 protein. The sample lists about 560,000 distinct CDR3 sequences, 44% occurring once. These receptors are not linked to any known antigen. The sequenced sample was blood. These TCRs come from a girl aged 10-17 years with multiple sclerosis.

The CDR3 reads CASSLIDTRTGQPQHF. The CDR3 bases are TGTGCCAGCAGTTTAATCGACACGAGAACCGGTCAGCCCCAGCATTTT. The chain combines TRBV2 with TRBJ1-5; D gene unclear. The CDR3 totals 16 residues. V lost 5 bases and J 6 bases, leaving 20 bases between the germline ends. Germline V gene sequence: CDR1 SNHLY, CDR2 FYNNEI.

This chain connects TRBV4-2 to TRBJ1-5; D gene unclear. Germline V gene sequence: CDR1 LGHNA, CDR2 YNFKEQ. Trimming removed 0 bases from V and 0 bases from J, with 18 bases in between. The CDR3 has 19 amino acids. The CDR3, as DNA: TGTGCCAGCAGCCAAGAAGGAAAGGAGACATGGACTAGCAATCAGCCCCAGCATTTT. Translated: CASSQEGKETWTSNQPQHF.